These 10 T cell receptor beta chains share one sample of origin, sequenced in a study of cytomegalovirus exposure and HLA in healthy donors. PCR used 60 Vbeta primers and 13 Jbeta primers. Clones were read by immunoSEQ multiplex PCR, and TCRdb kept only the in-frame ones, dropping some. The sample has some 120,000 clones; 50% to 65% are singletons. Sequencing input: PBMCs. The receptor set was obtained from a woman between 40 and 55 years old in good health and CMV-seropositive.

This sequence joins TRBV7-2 and TRBJ1-2; 11 bases are a match to TRBD1. Germline-derived CDR1 and CDR2 are SGHTA and FQGNSA. The CDR3 is 13 amino acids. V dropped 6 bases and J dropped 8; count of bases not matched to a gene: 5. The CDR3 DNA sequence: TGTGCCAGCAGTCGGGACAGGGGGGAAGGCTACACCTTC. Amino acid sequence: CASSRDRGEGYTF.

V and J are TRBV5-5 and TRBJ1-1, with 10 bases lining up with TRBD1. The CDR3 is 15 residues long. Germline values: CDR1 SGHKS, CDR2 YYEKEE (reference sequence). V shed 2 bases and J 2 bases; nucleotides not matched to a gene: 3. CDR3 in amino acids: CASSLTTGGNTEAFF. CDR3 bases: TGTGCCAGCAGCTTAACGACAGGGGGCAACACTGAAGCTTTCTTT.

The chain joins TRBV4-3 to TRBJ1-1, with 8 bases fitting TRBD1. Germline loops: CDR1 LGHNA, CDR2 YSLEER. V lost 1 base, J lost 3 bases, and 7 bases stayed unmatched. CDR3 length: 16 residues. The CDR3, as DNA: TGCGCCAGCAGCCAAGGACAGGGGATGGGTTACACTGAAGCTTTCTTT. Its protein product is CASSQGQGMGYTEAFF.

The J gene is TRBJ2-1, the V gene TRBV5-4; 8 positions match TRBD2. The CDR3 runs to 13 residues. CDR1 and CDR2 from the germline V gene are SGHNT and YYREEE (reference sequence). The ends lost 3 bases at V and 9 bases at J; junction bases unmatched: 5. CDR3 DNA: TGTGCCAGCAGCTGGGGACTAGGAGGTGAGCAGTTCTTC. Protein product: CASSWGLGGEQFF.

The chain employs TRBV21-1 and TRBJ1-1; the table's D gene call, TRBD1, was not cross checked with the DNA. TRBV21-1 counts as a pseudogene. This CDR3 is built from 10 residues. The CDR3 nucleotides read TGTGCCACCAACAGGGTTTATGCTTTCTTT. Translated: CATNRVYAFF.

This chain joins TRBV5-6 and TRBJ1-5; D ambiguous. The CDR3 has 12 amino acids. CDR1 and CDR2 (germline): SGHDT, YYEEEE. Trimming cost V 1 base and J 5 bases, with 4 bases left between them. CDR3: CASSLPDQPQHF. The CDR3 DNA reads as TGTGCCAGCAGCTTGCCGGATCAGCCCCAGCATTTT.

The V gene is TRBV10-3, the J gene TRBJ2-1; D not certain. Germline CDR1 is ENHRY and CDR2 is SYGVKD. The ends were cut back, 6 bases at V and 5 bases at J, with 8 bases in the middle. The CDR3 contains 12 residues. The CDR3 sequence is CAIRNQNNEQFF. The CDR3 bases are TGTGCCATCAGAAACCAGAACAATGAGCAGTTCTTC.

This clone occurred a few times. The chain recombines TRBV5-1 with TRBJ2-2, with 10 bases that match TRBD2. Germline V lookup: CDR1 SGHRS, CDR2 YFSETQ. After removal of 0 bases from V and 4 bases from J, the junction contained 6 bases not matched to a gene. This CDR3 is 17 amino acids long. Written as DNA, the CDR3 is TGCGCCAGCAGCTTGGCCGTTTCTAGCGGGAGCACCGGGGAGCTGTTTTTT. This codes for CASSLAVSSGSTGELFF.

This clone was seen only a few times. The V gene is TRBV29-1, the J gene TRBJ2-3; 9 nucleotides match TRBD1. CDR3 size: 14 residues. With 7 bases clipped from V and 0 bases from J, the junction kept 5 bases outside the gene matches. Germline V gene data show CDR1 as SQVTM and CDR2 as ANQGSEA. CDR3 sequence (DNA): TGCAGCGCCCAGGACAGGGGAAGCACAGATACGCAGTATTTT. As protein: CSAQDRGSTDTQYF.

The chain couples TRBV7-9 to TRBJ2-5; TRBD2 is a possible D gene (5 bases). Judging by the DNA end, TRBJ2-7 fits better; the J call may be wrong. The germline V gene has CDR1 SEHNR and CDR2 FQNEAQ (reference sequence). CDR3 length: 14 amino acids. CDR3 DNA: TGTGCCAGCAGCGAGGGAACGCTTTCTTACGAGCAGTACTTC. Its translation is CASSEGTLSYEQYF.